Listed below are T cell receptor beta chains from one sample, sequenced in a study of blood T cell repertoires in COVID-19. Only in-frame clones appear in the TCRdb table, and some are missing; sequencing was by immunoSEQ multiplex PCR. Seen here are tens of thousands of clones, almost 85% observed once, and the top ten hold roughly a fifth. Material for sequencing was peripheral blood. The receptors come from a human donor in a cohort sampled during active COVID-19. Both conserved end residues are part of each CDR3. A D gene is named only where the DNA matches it firmly. Rows may omit the clone size; those that give it use once, few, many or a size class.

J,D,V,size,DNA,CDR3
TRBJ1-2,NA,TRBV18,NA,TGTGCCAGCTCACCACCGAGCCCCATCAGCGGAGGCTACACCTTC,CASSPPSPISGGYTF
TRBJ2-2,NA,TRBV3-1/TRBV3-2,NA,TGTGCCAGTAACAGGGCGAACACCGGGGAGCTGTTTTTT,CASNRANTGELFF
TRBJ2-3,NA,TRBV9,once,TGTGCCAGCAGCGTAGCGGGCAGGGCCACAGATACGCAGTATTTT,CASSVAGRATDTQYF
TRBJ2-5,NA,TRBV9,NA,TGTGCCAGCAGCGTGGAGTATAACCCTGGGGAGACCCAGTACTTC,CASSVEYNPGETQYF
TRBJ1-2,NA,TRBV7-3,NA,TGTGCCAGCAGCTCCAAAGGGGGCTATGGCTACACCTTC,CASSSKGGYGYTF
TRBJ2-2,NA,TRBV10-3,NA,TGTGCCATCAGTGAGTCGGGACATCCCACCGGGGAGCTGTTTTTT,CAISESGHPTGELFF
TRBJ2-5,NA,TRBV5-6,NA,TGTGCCAGCAGCTTGTTTAATCAAGAGACCCAGTACTTC,CASSLFNQETQYF
TRBJ1-2,TRBD1,TRBV18,few,TGTGCCAGCTCAAAGCAAGAAGGGACAGGGACCAACTATGGCTACACCTTC,CASSKQEGTGTNYGYTF
TRBJ1-3,TRBD1,TRBV18,NA,TGTGCCAGCTCACCAGTGGACAGGAGCTCTGGAAACACCATATATTTT,CASSPVDRSSGNTIYF
TRBJ2-1,TRBD2,TRBV5-1,once,TGCGCCAGCAGCTTCGGGGGGGCGCGGGATGAGCAGTTCTTC,CASSFGGARDEQFF
TRBJ1-5,TRBD1,TRBV19,NA,TGTGCCAGTAGTATGGGACAGGGGGCCCCGTTGGGCAATCAGCCCCAGCATTTT,CASSMGQGAPLGNQPQHF
TRBJ2-7,TRBD2,TRBV5-5,NA,TGTGCCAGCAGCCCGGGGGGGGCCGAGCAGTACTTC,CASSPGGAEQYF
TRBJ1-3,TRBD1,TRBV28,NA,TGTGCCAGCAGTTCCCAGGGGGCAGGGGGAAACACCATATATTTT,CASSSQGAGGNTIYF
TRBJ1-5,TRBD1,TRBV6-7,NA,TGTGCCAGCAGTCAATCAGAAATTCGGGACAGTTATAGCAATCAGCCCCAGCATTTT,CASSQSEIRDSYSNQPQHF
TRBJ1-2,NA,TRBV7-2,once,TGTGCCAGCAGCTTAATGCAGGAGGGTTTACTCGGTGGCTACACCTTC,CASSLMQEGLLGGYTF
TRBJ1-1,NA,TRBV18,NA,TGTGCCAGCTCACCATCCAGACACATGAACACTGAAGCTTTCTTT,CASSPSRHMNTEAFF